This entry concerns a single TCR beta chain. These data belong to a study of blood T cell repertoires in COVID-19. Study as a whole: Sample material is recorded as cDNA or gDNA derived from T cells, B-cell-depleted T cells, or PBMCs.

Clones were read by immunoSEQ multiplex PCR, and TCRdb kept only the in-frame ones, dropping some. The repertoire holds 120,000 to 150,000 clones, with around 82% as singletons. V shed 6 bases and J shed 4 bases, with 21 bases lying between them. The CDR3 spans 16 residues. The germline V gene has CDR1 PRHDT and CDR2 FYEKMQ (reference sequence). This TCR derives from a man in his forties with acute COVID-19. Sequencing was done on a sample of PBMCs or T cells enriched from blood (not recorded which). The rearrangement uses TRBV13 and TRBJ2-5, with a tentative D call TRBD2 (5 bases). In DNA, the CDR3 is TGTGCCAGCAGTCCCGTAGAGGACGGAGGTGGAGAGACCCAGTACTTC. This gives the protein CASSPVEDGGGETQYF.